This is a list of T cell receptor beta chains from one sample in a study of siplizumab effects on memory and regulatory T cells. No antigens are known for them. Assay: immunoSEQ multiplex PCR; the TCRdb copy retains only in-frame clones and omits some. This sample has approximately 9,700 clones, with around 45% found just once. What was sequenced was CFSE-low (dividing) CD8+ T cells sorted from an allogeneic mixed lymphocyte reaction. The receptors derive from a human donor in good health; the cells came from an allogeneic mixed lymphocyte reaction. The CDR3 runs from the conserved cysteine through the conserved F or W. D genes are given only for firm matches. Expanded clones get a size class; other rows say once, few or many, or leave the size out.

j_gene,d_gene,v_gene,abundance,CDR3nt,CDR3aa
TRBJ1-5,NA,TRBV27,NA,TGTGCCAGCAGTTTATCTTCTCGCTTTCAGCCCCAGCATTTT,CASSLSSRFQPQHF
TRBJ1-6,NA,TRBV6-4,NA,TGTGCCAGCAGTCAAGGACTGACTAATTCACCCCTCCACTTT,CASSQGLTNSPLHF
TRBJ1-6,TRBD1,TRBV5-3,NA,TGTGCCAGCAGCCGGGACAGCTCACCCCTCCACTTT,CASSRDSSPLHF
TRBJ2-7,NA,TRBV6-9,NA,TGTGCCAGCAGTTACTCGGGGCGGAGCGAGCAGTACTTC,CASSYSGRSEQYF
TRBJ2-1,NA,TRBV29-1,NA,TGCAGCTCCGGGCCATACAATGAGCAGTTCTTC,CSSGPYNEQFF
TRBJ1-1,NA,TRBV4-1,NA,TGCGCCAGCAGCCAAGATCCCCCACTCCATGGGATCACTGAAGCTTTCTTT,CASSQDPPLHGITEAFF
TRBJ2-5,TRBD2,TRBV5-4,NA,TGTGCCAGCAGCACGGGGACTATACAAGAGACCCAGTACTTC,CASSTGTIQETQYF
TRBJ2-7,NA,TRBV5-4,NA,TGTGCCAGCAGCTTGGCCGTTTCCGGGGCCTACGAGCAGTACTTC,CASSLAVSGAYEQYF
TRBJ1-1,NA,TRBV5-6,NA,TGTGCCAGCAGCTTTTGGTCCACTGAAGCTTTCTTT,CASSFWSTEAFF
TRBJ2-7,TRBD1,TRBV10-1,medium-sized,TGCGCCAGCAGTGAGTTTTTGGGGGACAGCGCCTACGAGCAGTACTTC,CASSEFLGDSAYEQYF
TRBJ2-5,NA,TRBV4-1,NA,TGCGCCAGCAGCCCAGACCCAGAATGGGAGACCCAGTACTTC,CASSPDPEWETQYF
TRBJ2-5,NA,TRBV7-9,few,TGTGCCAGCAGCTTTCCGCTTCTAGAGACCCAGTACTTC,CASSFPLLETQYF
TRBJ2-5,TRBD2,TRBV19,few,TGTGCCAGTAGGCCCGGGGGGATAGAGACCCAGTACTTC,CASRPGGIETQYF
TRBJ2-6,TRBD1,TRBV6-4,few,TGTGCCAGCAGTGCAGACGTCGGGACAGGGGTTCATGGGGCCAACGTCCTGACTTTC,CASSADVGTGVHGANVLTF
TRBJ2-7,NA,TRBV6-5,NA,TGTGCCAGTTCCCTAGCCGGGGTCTCCTACGAGCAGTACTTC,CASSLAGVSYEQYF
TRBJ2-7,NA,TRBV6-6,few,TGTGCCAGCAGTTACTGGGGGGCCGAGCAGTACTTC,CASSYWGAEQYF
TRBJ1-2,NA,TRBV2,NA,TGTGCCAGAGCACCATCCACAGGGAGGAACTATGGCTACACCTTC,CARAPSTGRNYGYTF
TRBJ2-1,NA,TRBV4-1,few,TGCGCCAGCAGCCAAAGACCAGTTAACAATGAGCAGTTCTTC,CASSQRPVNNEQFF
TRBJ1-4,NA,TRBV13,medium-sized,TGTGCCAGCAGCTTAAGGGCCATGCGTGAAAAACTGTTTTTT,CASSLRAMREKLFF
TRBJ2-3,TRBD2,TRBV19,NA,TGTGCCAGTACTACACTAGCGGGGATCACAGATACGCAGTATTTT,CASTTLAGITDTQYF
TRBJ1-1,NA,TRBV6-6,NA,TGTGCCAGCAGTTACTTTGTGACAATGAACACTGAAGCTTTCTTT,CASSYFVTMNTEAFF
TRBJ2-5,TRBD1,TRBV28,NA,TGTGCCAGCAATCCGACAGGGTGGGAGACCCAGTACTTC,CASNPTGWETQYF
TRBJ2-7,NA,TRBV27,NA,TGTGCCAGCAGTTACTCGGGAAGCTCCTACGAGCAGTACTTC,CASSYSGSSYEQYF
TRBJ2-1,TRBD1,TRBV28,few,TGTGCCAGCAGTTTGGGACAGGGTTTGGCTGTGAGCTCCTACAATGAGCAGTTCTTC,CASSLGQGLAVSSYNEQFF
TRBJ1-1,TRBD1,TRBV6-5,NA,TGTGCCAGCAGTTTGACAGGGGCTGAAGCTTTCTTT,CASSLTGAEAFF
TRBJ1-1,TRBD1,TRBV5-1,NA,TGCGCCAGCAAGCAGGGGGCCGGGATGAACACTGAAGCTTTCTTT,CASKQGAGMNTEAFF
TRBJ2-3,TRBD2,TRBV4-1,many,TGCGCCAGCAGCCAAGTGGGGACTAGCGGGGTGTATACGCAGTATTTT,CASSQVGTSGVYTQYF
TRBJ1-3,NA,TRBV11-2,few,TGTGCCAGCAGCTTAGAGATGTATTCTGGAAACACCATATATTTT,CASSLEMYSGNTIYF
TRBJ1-6,TRBD1,TRBV19,few,TGTGCCACCCCGACAGGGGCTAATTCACCCCTCCACTTT,CATPTGANSPLHF